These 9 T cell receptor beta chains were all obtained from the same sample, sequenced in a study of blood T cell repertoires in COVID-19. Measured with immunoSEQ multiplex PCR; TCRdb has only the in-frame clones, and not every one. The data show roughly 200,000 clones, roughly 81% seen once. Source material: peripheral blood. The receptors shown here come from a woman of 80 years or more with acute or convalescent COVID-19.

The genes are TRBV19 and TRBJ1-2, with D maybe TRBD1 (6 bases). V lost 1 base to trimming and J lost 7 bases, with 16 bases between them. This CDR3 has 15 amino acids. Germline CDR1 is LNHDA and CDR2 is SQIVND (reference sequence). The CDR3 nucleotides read TGTGCCAGTAGTATAGGCCTATCCGCCAGGGGTGGCTACACCTTC. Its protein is CASSIGLSARGGYTF.

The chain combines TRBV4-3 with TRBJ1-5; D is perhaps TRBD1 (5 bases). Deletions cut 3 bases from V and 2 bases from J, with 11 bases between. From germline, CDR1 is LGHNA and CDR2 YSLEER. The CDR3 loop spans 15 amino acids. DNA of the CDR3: TGCGCCAGCAGCCAGGTGGGGGGGGGCAATCAGCCCCAGCATTTT. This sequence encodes CASSQVGGGNQPQHF.

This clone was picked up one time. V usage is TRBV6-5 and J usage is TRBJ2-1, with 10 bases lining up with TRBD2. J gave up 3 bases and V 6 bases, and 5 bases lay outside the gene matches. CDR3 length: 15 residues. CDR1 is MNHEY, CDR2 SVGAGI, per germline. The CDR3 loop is CASSRAGGNYNEQFF. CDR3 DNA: TGTGCCAGCAGCCGAGCGGGAGGGAACTACAATGAGCAGTTCTTC.

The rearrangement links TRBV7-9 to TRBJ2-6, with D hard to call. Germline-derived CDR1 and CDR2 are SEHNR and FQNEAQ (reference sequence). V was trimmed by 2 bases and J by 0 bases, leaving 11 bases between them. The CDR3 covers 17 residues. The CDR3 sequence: CASSLKVSFSGANVLTF. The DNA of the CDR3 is TGTGCCAGCAGCTTAAAAGTTAGTTTCTCTGGGGCCAACGTCCTGACTTTC.

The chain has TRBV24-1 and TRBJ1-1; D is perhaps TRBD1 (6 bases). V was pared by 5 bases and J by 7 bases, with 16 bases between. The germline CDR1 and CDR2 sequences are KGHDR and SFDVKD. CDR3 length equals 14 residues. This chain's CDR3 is CATSGGGGFGEAFF. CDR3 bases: TGTGCCACCAGTGGGGGAGGGGGATTCGGTGAAGCTTTCTTT.

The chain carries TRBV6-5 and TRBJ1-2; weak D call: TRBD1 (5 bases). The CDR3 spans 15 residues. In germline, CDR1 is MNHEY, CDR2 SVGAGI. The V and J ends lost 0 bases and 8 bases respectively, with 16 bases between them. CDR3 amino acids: CASSYSNWGAYGYTF. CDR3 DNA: TGTGCCAGCAGTTACTCGAACTGGGGCGCTTACGGCTACACCTTC.

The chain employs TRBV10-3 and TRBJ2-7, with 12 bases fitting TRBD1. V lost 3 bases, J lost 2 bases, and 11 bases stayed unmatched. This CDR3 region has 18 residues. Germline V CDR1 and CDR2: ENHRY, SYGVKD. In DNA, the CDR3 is TGTGCCATCAGTGACCAGGGACAGGGGGCGCGCCCCGCCTACGAGCAGTACTTC. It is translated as CAISDQGQGARPAYEQYF.

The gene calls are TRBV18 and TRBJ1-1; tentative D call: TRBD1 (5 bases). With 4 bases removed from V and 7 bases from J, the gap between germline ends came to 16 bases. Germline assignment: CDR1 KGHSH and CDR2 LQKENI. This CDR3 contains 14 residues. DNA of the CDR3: TGTGCCAGCTCACTTACGCGGGGGTTGGATGAAGCTTTCTTT. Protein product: CASSLTRGLDEAFF.

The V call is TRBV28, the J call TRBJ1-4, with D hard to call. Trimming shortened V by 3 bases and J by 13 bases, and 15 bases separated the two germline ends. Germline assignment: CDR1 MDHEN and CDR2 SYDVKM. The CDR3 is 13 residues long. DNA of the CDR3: TGTGCCAGCAGTTTGCTCAACCCAGCGGGACTGTTTTTT. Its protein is CASSLLNPAGLFF.